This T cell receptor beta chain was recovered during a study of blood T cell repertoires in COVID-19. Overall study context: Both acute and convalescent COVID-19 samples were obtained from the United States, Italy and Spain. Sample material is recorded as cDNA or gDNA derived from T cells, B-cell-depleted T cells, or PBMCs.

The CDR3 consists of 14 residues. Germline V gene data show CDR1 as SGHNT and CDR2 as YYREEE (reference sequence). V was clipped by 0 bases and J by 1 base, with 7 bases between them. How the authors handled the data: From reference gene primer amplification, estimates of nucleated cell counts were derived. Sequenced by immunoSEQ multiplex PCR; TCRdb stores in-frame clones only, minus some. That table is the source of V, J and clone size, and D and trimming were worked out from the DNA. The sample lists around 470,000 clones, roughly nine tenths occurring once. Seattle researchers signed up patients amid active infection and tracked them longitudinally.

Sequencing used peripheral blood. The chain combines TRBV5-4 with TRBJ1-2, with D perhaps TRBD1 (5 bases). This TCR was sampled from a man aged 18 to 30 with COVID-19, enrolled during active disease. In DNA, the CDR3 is TGTGCCAGCAGCTTGGGACAGTTTAACTATGGCTACACCTTC. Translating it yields CASSLGQFNYGYTF.